This TCR beta chain was profiled in a study of blood T cell repertoires in COVID-19. Measured with immunoSEQ multiplex PCR; TCRdb has only the in-frame clones, and not every one. The sample contains roughly 250,000 clones, around 90% of which appear only once. Germline-derived CDR1 and CDR2 are DFQATT and SNEGSKA (reference sequence). CDR3 length: 13 amino acids. Trimming left V 3 bases short and J 7 bases short, with 13 bases between. This TCR derives from a woman between 45 and 60 years old who had recovered from COVID-19. The V gene is TRBV20-1, the J gene TRBJ1-5; no firm D call. The sample taken for sequencing was PBMCs or T cells enriched from blood (not recorded which). CDR3 nucleotide sequence: TGCAGTGCTAGTCTCGGGGTAGGACAGCCCCAGCATTTT. It codes for CSASLGVGQPQHF.